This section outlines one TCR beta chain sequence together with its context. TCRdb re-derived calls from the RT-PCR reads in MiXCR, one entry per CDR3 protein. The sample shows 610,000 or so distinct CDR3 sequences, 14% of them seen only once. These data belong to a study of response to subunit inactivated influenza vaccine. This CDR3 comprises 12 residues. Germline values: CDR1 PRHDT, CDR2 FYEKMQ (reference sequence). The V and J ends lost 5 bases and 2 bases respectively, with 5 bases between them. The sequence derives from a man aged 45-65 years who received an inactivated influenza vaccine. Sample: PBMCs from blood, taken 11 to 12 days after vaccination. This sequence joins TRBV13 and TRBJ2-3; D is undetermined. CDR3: CASSQFTDTQYF. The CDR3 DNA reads TGTGCCAGCAGCCAGTTCACAGATACGCAGTATTTT. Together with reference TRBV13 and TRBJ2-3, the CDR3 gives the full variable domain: AAGVIQSPRHLIKEKRETATLKCYPIPRHDTVYWYQQGPGQDPQFLISFYEKMQSDKGSIPDRFSAQQFSDYHSELNMSSLELGDSALYFCASSQFTDTQYFGPGTRLTVL.